The next 6 T cell receptor beta chains were all read from a single sample in a study of glioma-infiltrating T cells (TCRdb year 2016). Sequenced on an Illumina MiSeq. The iRepertoire nested amplicon-rescue multiplex PCR (arm-PCR) platform was used to amplify TCR alpha and beta CDR3 regions from RNA. The raw public data were reprocessed by TCRdb itself: fastp quality trimming at Q25, MiXCR clonotype calling, in-frame beta chains only. Identical CDR3 proteins give one entry, which carries the most common genes and DNA. The sample has under 150,000 distinct CDR3 sequences on record, 20% to 25% of them singletons. 25% to 30% of the sample is taken by the ten largest. The specimen was glioma tissue, nonneoplastic brain tissue, or PBMCs (not recorded which). These receptors all come from a human donor with low-grade glioma or glioblastoma, undergoing nonglioma brain surgery, or in good health (not recorded which).

This clonotype has ten or more counts. J is TRBJ1-6 and V is TRBV6-2 or TRBV6-3; possibly TRBD1 for D (6 bases). Trimming cost V 7 bases and J 6 bases, with 7 bases left between them. Germline V gives CDR1 MNHEY, CDR2 SVGEGT. The CDR3 is 12 amino acids. The CDR3 sequence: CASKQGNSPLHF. Written as DNA, the CDR3 is TGTGCCAGCAAACAGGGTAATTCACCCCTCCACTTT.

This chain connects TRBV4-1 to TRBJ2-1; D uncertain. The V end was cut by 2 bases, the J end by 4 bases, with 12 bases between. Germline assignment: CDR1 MGHRA and CDR2 YSYEKL. This CDR3 comprises 15 residues. Here the CDR3 reads CASSQTNLGYNEQFF. The CDR3 region has the DNA TGCGCCAGCAGCCAAACTAATCTGGGTTACAATGAGCAGTTCTTC.

The chain employs TRBV27 and TRBJ1-5, with 7 bases identical to TRBD1. The CDR3 has 15 amino acids. Losses at the gene ends were 5 bases for V and 5 bases for J; bases not matched to a gene: 9. Per the germline V gene, CDR1 is MNHEY and CDR2 is SMNVEV (reference sequence). The CDR3 spells CASSPLGRGDQPQHF. DNA for the CDR3: TGTGCCAGCAGTCCCCTGGGCAGGGGGGATCAGCCCCAGCATTTT.

The chain is built from TRBV5-1 and TRBJ1-2; D is possibly TRBD1 (5 bases). Looked up from germline, CDR1 is SGHRS and CDR2 is YFSETQ. The CDR3 totals 12 residues. V dropped 5 bases and J dropped 0 bases, with 5 bases sitting between them. CDR3 DNA: TGCGCCAGCAGACAGGCTAACTATGGCTACACCTTC. It translates to CASRQANYGYTF.

This clonotype was seen repeatedly, ten times or more. The chain is built from TRBV20-1 and TRBJ1-1; 7 bases align to TRBD1. V shed 4 bases and J 0 bases; nucleotides not matched to a gene: 11. The germline V gene has CDR1 DFQATT and CDR2 SNEGSKA (reference sequence). The CDR3 loop spans 16 amino acids. The CDR3: CSAKPTEQGLNTEAFF. In nucleotides, the CDR3 is TGCAGTGCTAAACCAACCGAACAGGGGTTGAACACTGAAGCTTTCTTT.

This clonotype appeared a few times. This chain links TRBV24-1 with TRBJ1-1; the D gene is possibly TRBD1 (6 bases). CDR3 size: 14 residues. The germline V and J ends were trimmed by 4 bases and 0 bases, with 8 bases remaining between them. The germline V gene encodes CDR1 KGHDR and CDR2 SFDVKD. CDR3 protein: CATSDRGLNTEAFF. The CDR3 DNA sequence: TGTGCCACCAGTGACCGGGGGCTGAACACTGAAGCTTTCTTT.